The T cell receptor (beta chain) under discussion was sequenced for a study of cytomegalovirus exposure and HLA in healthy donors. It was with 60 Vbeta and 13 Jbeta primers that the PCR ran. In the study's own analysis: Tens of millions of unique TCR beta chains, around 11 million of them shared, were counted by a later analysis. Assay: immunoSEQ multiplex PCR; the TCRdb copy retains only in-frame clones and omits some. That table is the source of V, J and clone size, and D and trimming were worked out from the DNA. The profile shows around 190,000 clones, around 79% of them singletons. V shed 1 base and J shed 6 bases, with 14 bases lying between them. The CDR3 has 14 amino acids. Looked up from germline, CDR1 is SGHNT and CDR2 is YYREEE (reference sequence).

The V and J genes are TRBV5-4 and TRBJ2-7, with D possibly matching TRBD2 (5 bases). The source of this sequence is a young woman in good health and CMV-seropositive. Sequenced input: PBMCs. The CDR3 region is CASSLSFSGFEQYF. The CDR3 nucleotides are TGTGCCAGCAGCTTGAGTTTCTCGGGGTTCGAGCAGTACTTC.